One and the same sample provided the 24 T cell receptor beta chains below, sequenced in a study of neoadjuvant nivolumab and ipilimumab in lung cancer. TCRdb keeps only in-frame clones here, not all; method: immunoSEQ multiplex PCR. Among 25,000 to 30,000 clones listed, more than 70% were seen once. The specimen was peripheral blood, collected before neoadjuvant nivolumab, alone or with ipilimumab. All receptors come from an adult with non-small cell lung cancer.

This chain links TRBV11-3 with TRBJ2-2; maybe TRBD1 (5 bases). CDR3 length: 15 amino acids. V was pared by 3 bases and J by 1 base, with 9 bases between. The germline V gene has CDR1 SGHNT and CDR2 YENEEA. The CDR3 DNA reads TGTGCCAGCAGCTTCGGGCAGGGGAACACCGGGGAGCTGTTTTTT. Translating it yields CASSFGQGNTGELFF.

The rearrangement joins TRBV25-1 to TRBJ1-5; 7 bases map to TRBD1. Germline values: CDR1 MGHDK, CDR2 SYGVNS. Losses at the gene ends were 3 bases for V and 2 bases for J; bases not matched to a gene: 1. CDR3 length: 14 amino acids. The CDR3 DNA reads as TGTGCCAGCAGTGATACAGGGGGCAATCAGCCCCAGCATTTT. Its protein is CASSDTGGNQPQHF.

The chain combines TRBV6-1 with TRBJ1-6; D is unresolved. The CDR3 extends over 12 amino acids. Germline V lookup: CDR1 MNHNS, CDR2 SASEGT. The CDR3 nucleotides are TGTGCAGCACAGCAAAGAAATTCACCCCTCCACTTT. Its translation is CAAQQRNSPLHF.

This chain links TRBV6-6 with TRBJ2-3; D is tentatively TRBD1 or TRBD2 (6 bases each). The V gene's germline CDR1 is MNHNY and CDR2 SVGAGI (reference sequence). The CDR3 has 16 amino acids. V lost 7 bases, J lost 2 bases, and 19 bases lay in between. Written as DNA, the CDR3 is TGTGCCAGCACTACCCCTGACGGGGGCACCACAGATACGCAGTATTTT. It is translated as CASTTPDGGTTDTQYF.

The chain recombines TRBV7-8 with TRBJ1-1; D gene uncertain. Trimming cost V 0 bases and J 0 bases, with 5 bases left between them. Germline lookup yields CDR1 SGHVS and CDR2 FQNEAQ. CDR3 size: 14 residues. The CDR3 spells CASSLATVNTEAFF. The CDR3 nucleotides read TGTGCCAGCAGCTTAGCGACGGTGAACACTGAAGCTTTCTTT.

The chain recombines TRBV27 with TRBJ1-1, with D perhaps TRBD1 (6 bases). The V end was cut by 7 bases, the J end by 1 base, with 16 bases between. The CDR3 is 15 residues long. Germline V lookup: CDR1 MNHEY, CDR2 SMNVEV (reference sequence). As DNA, the CDR3 is TGTGCCAGCATCCTTGGCGGGGGACAGAACACTGAAGCTTTCTTT. Its protein is CASILGGGQNTEAFF.

The rearrangement links TRBV7-2 to TRBJ1-5, with unresolved D. Trimming stripped 5 bases from V and 10 bases from J, with 12 bases between. The CDR3 totals 12 residues. Germline V gene data show CDR1 as SGHTA and CDR2 as FQGNSA. CDR3 DNA: TGTGCCAGCAGCCCGGAGAAGGGACCCCAGCATTTT. Translating it yields CASSPEKGPQHF. The full variable domain, rest sourced from reference TRBV7-2 and TRBJ1-5, is GAGVSQSPSNKVTEKGKDVELRCDPISGHTALYWYRQSLGQGLEFLIYFQGNSAPDKSGLPSDRFSAERTGGSVSTLTIQRTQQEDSAVYLCASSPEKGPQHFGDGTRLSIL.

This clone occurred once. V and J are TRBV4-2 and TRBJ2-1; 7 bases line up with TRBD2. The CDR3 is 15 residues long. The germline V gene encodes CDR1 LGHNA and CDR2 YNFKEQ. Germline trimming cut 1 base from V and 3 bases from J; bases unmatched to any gene: 3. As DNA, the CDR3 is TGTGCCAGCAGCCAAGGTCTAGCGGACTACAATGAGCAGTTCTTC. As protein: CASSQGLADYNEQFF.

The CDR3 nucleotides are TGTGCCAGCGTGAGACAGGGGGCTAGAGAGCAGTACTTC. This sequence encodes CASVRQGAREQYF. The V call is TRBV28, the J call TRBJ2-7, with TRBD1 matching 10 bases. The CDR3 is 13 residues long. V dropped 8 bases and J dropped 7; count of bases not matched to a gene: 8. Germline lookup yields CDR1 MDHEN and CDR2 SYDVKM.

The chain carries TRBV27 and TRBJ2-7, with D perhaps matching TRBD2 (6 bases). This CDR3 is 13 amino acids long. Germline CDR1 reads MNHEY; CDR2 reads SMNVEV (reference sequence). Trimming took off 5 bases at V and 3 bases at J, with 11 bases between the two ends. The CDR3 is CASSHGGNYEQYF. The CDR3 DNA sequence: TGTGCCAGCAGTCACGGGGGAAACTACGAGCAGTACTTC.

This chain joins TRBV4-2 and TRBJ2-1; 10 bases line up with TRBD2. CDR3 size: 18 residues. J was trimmed by 3 bases and V by 0 bases; bases with no gene match: 8. Germline-derived CDR1 and CDR2 are LGHNA and YNFKEQ. The CDR3 protein is CASSQDRASGGIYNEQFF. The CDR3 DNA sequence: TGTGCCAGCAGCCAAGATAGGGCTAGCGGGGGCATCTACAATGAGCAGTTCTTC.

This chain joins TRBV5-1 and TRBJ1-3, with a weak D call TRBD1 (5 bases). Germline values: CDR1 SGHRS, CDR2 YFSETQ. Trimming took 4 bases from V and 0 from J, leaving 14 bases between them. This CDR3 spans 16 amino acids. The CDR3 here is CASSPGDSDSGNTIYF. The CDR3 bases are TGCGCCAGCAGCCCCGGGGACTCAGACTCTGGAAACACCATATATTTT.

The V gene is TRBV7-2, the J gene TRBJ2-5, with 11 bases identical to TRBD2. The CDR3 runs 15 residues. Germline values: CDR1 SGHTA, CDR2 FQGNSA. V lost 4 bases and J lost 1; bases outside the gene matches: 2. The CDR3 DNA follows: TGTGCCAGCAGCTATGGACTAGCGGGCCAAGAGACCCAGTACTTC. Its translation: CASSYGLAGQETQYF.

The chain links TRBV5-5 to TRBJ2-3; D is uncertain. There are 16 residues in the CDR3. The germline gives CDR1 SGHKS, CDR2 YYEKEE (reference sequence). The V gene lost 0 bases and the J gene lost 0 bases, with 11 bases spanning the gap. The chain's CDR3 is CASSLESRPSTDTQYF. The DNA of the CDR3 is TGTGCCAGCAGCTTGGAAAGTCGTCCTAGCACAGATACGCAGTATTTT.

V gene TRBV6-1 combines with J gene TRBJ2-2; weak D call: TRBD1 (6 bases). Germline CDR1 and CDR2: MNHNS and SASEGT. Trimming removed 2 bases at V and 1 base at J, with 11 bases between. This CDR3 contains 16 residues. CDR3 residues: CASSEPGQGNTGELFF. CDR3 DNA sequence: TGTGCCAGCAGTGAACCGGGACAAGGGAACACCGGGGAGCTGTTTTTT.

V is TRBV10-3 and J is TRBJ2-3, with 14 bases aligning to TRBD2. Germline-derived CDR1 and CDR2 are ENHRY and SYGVKD. The CDR3 is 16 residues long. Germline trimming cut 5 bases from V and 6 bases from J; bases unmatched to any gene: 7. The CDR3 bases are TGTGCCATCAGTTCGACTAGCGGGGGGGCCCCGGATACGCAGTATTTT. Protein: CAISSTSGGAPDTQYF.

This clone came up a few times. The gene calls are TRBV7-2 and TRBJ2-5; 13 bases fit TRBD2. J lost 5 bases, V lost 1 base, and 4 bases had no gene match. The CDR3 consists of 16 residues. The germline V gene encodes CDR1 SGHTA and CDR2 FQGNSA. CDR3 coding DNA: TGTGCCAGCAGCTTAGAACTAGCGGGGGGGAGGGAGACCCAGTACTTC. It translates to CASSLELAGGRETQYF.

The chain couples TRBV7-3 to TRBJ2-2; 13 nucleotides line up with TRBD2. This CDR3 has 17 residues. After removal of 4 bases from V and 5 bases from J, the junction contained 7 bases not matched to a gene. Germline assignment: CDR1 SGHTA and CDR2 FQGTGA. In DNA form, the CDR3 reads TGTGCCAGCAGCTCGACTAGCGGGGGGTTTGGAACCGGGGAGCTGTTTTTT. Protein: CASSSTSGGFGTGELFF.

This chain joins TRBV5-4 and TRBJ2-2; D could derive from TRBD1 or TRBD2 (5 bases each). With 4 bases removed from V and 5 bases from J, the gap between germline ends came to 18 bases. This CDR3 has 16 residues. CDR1 and CDR2 from the germline V gene are SGHNT and YYREEE (reference sequence). This CDR3 is CASSRSLLRGTGELFF. DNA for the CDR3: TGTGCCAGCAGCCGCTCCCTCTTGAGGGGAACCGGGGAGCTGTTTTTT.

This clone was found once. The chain links TRBV4-3 to TRBJ2-7, with unresolved D. CDR1 and CDR2 from the germline V gene are LGHNA and YSLEER. This CDR3 comprises 12 residues. V dropped 1 base and J dropped 7 bases, with 8 bases sitting between them. CDR3 region: CASSQVRWEQYF. CDR3 nucleotides: TGCGCCAGCAGCCAAGTCAGGTGGGAGCAGTACTTC.

This clone was seen only once. The genes are TRBV5-6 and TRBJ1-2; the D gene is possibly TRBD1 (5 bases). The CDR3 loop spans 17 amino acids. Trimming took off 6 bases at V and 5 bases at J, with 26 bases between the two ends. Germline V gene lookup returns CDR1 SGHDT and CDR2 YYEEEE. The CDR3 DNA follows: TGTGCCAGCAACCCCAGGGAAAAATCTATACTCGGGTATGGCTACACCTTC. This translates into CASNPREKSILGYGYTF. The variable domain in full, with the rest retrieved from reference TRBV5-6 and TRBJ1-2, is DAGVTQSPTHLIKTRGQQVTLRCSPKSGHDTVSWYQQALGQGPQFIFQYYEEEERQRGNFPDRFSGHQFPNYSSELNVNALLLGDSALYLCASNPREKSILGYGYTFGSGTRLTVV.

The chain couples TRBV7-2 to TRBJ1-1; D uncertain. The CDR3 has 14 amino acids. Germline values: CDR1 SGHTA, CDR2 FQGNSA. V was cut by 2 bases and J by 1 base, with 8 bases left in between. In DNA, the CDR3 is TGTGCCAGCAGCTTATACTATCAGAACACTGAAGCTTTCTTT. It specifies CASSLYYQNTEAFF.

This clone has a single count. The gene calls are TRBV7-9 and TRBJ1-2; TRBD1 aligns across 10 bases. Trimming at V came to 4 bases and at J to 5 bases, leaving 7 bases not matched to a gene. From germline, CDR1 is SEHNR and CDR2 FQNEAQ (reference sequence). This CDR3 spans 15 amino acids. CDR3 amino acids: CASSSGQGVGYGYTF. The CDR3 region has the DNA TGTGCCAGCAGCTCTGGACAGGGGGTCGGGTATGGCTACACCTTC.

There are a few counts of this clone. V is TRBV4-1 and J is TRBJ2-7; TRBD2 is a possible D gene (6 bases). Trimming stripped 2 bases from V and 3 bases from J, with 14 bases between. This CDR3 contains 15 residues. CDR1 and CDR2 (germline): MGHRA, YSYEKL. The CDR3 DNA sequence: TGCGCCAGCAGCCAAAACCGGGACTCGAACTACGAGCAGTACTTC. It specifies CASSQNRDSNYEQYF.